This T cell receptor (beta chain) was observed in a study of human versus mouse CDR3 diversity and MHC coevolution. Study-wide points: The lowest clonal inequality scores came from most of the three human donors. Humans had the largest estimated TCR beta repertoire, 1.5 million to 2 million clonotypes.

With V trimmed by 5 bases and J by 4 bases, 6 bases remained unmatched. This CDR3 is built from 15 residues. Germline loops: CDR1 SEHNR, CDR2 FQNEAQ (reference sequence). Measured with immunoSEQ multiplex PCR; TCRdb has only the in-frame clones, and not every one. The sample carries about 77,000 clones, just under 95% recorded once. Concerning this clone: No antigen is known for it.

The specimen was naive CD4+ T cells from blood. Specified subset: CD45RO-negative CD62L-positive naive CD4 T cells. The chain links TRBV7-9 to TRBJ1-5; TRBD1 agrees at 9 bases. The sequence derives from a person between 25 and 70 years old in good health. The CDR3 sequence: CASSAGQGWNQPQHF. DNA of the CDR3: TGTGCCAGCAGCGCGGGACAGGGCTGGAATCAGCCCCAGCATTTT.